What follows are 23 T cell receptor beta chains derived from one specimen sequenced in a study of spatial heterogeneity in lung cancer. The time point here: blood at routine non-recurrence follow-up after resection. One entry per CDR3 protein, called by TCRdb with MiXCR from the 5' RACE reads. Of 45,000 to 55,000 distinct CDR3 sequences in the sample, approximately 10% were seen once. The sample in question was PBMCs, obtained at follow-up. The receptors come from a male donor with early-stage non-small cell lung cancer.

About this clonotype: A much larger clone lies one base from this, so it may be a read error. CDR3 sequence (DNA): TGTGTCAGCAGCCCCTCCCGGCAGGGAAGCTATGGCTACACCTTC. Its protein product is CVSSPSRQGSYGYTF. The rearrangement uses TRBV7-3 and TRBJ1-2, with a weak D call TRBD1 (5 bases). Germline V CDR1 and CDR2: SGHTA, FQGTGA. This CDR3 contains 15 residues.

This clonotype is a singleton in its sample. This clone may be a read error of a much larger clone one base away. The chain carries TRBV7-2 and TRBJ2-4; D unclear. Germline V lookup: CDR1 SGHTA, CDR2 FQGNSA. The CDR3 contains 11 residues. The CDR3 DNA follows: TGTGCCAGCAGCTTAGGGATGGCCCTGTGCTTC. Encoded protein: CASSLGMALCF. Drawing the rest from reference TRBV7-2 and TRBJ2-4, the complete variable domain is GAGVSQSPSNKVTEKGKDVELRCDPISGHTALYWYRQSLGQGLEFLIYFQGNSAPDKSGLPSDRFSAERTGGSVSTLTIQRTQQEDSAVYLCASSLGMALCFGAGTRLSVL.

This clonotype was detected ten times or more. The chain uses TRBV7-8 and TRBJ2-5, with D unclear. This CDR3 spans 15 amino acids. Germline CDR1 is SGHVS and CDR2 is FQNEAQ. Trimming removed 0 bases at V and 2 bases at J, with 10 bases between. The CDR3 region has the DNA TGTGCCAGCAGCTTAGCGATGGGTCTGCAAGAGACCCAGTACTTC. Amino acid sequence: CASSLAMGLQETQYF.

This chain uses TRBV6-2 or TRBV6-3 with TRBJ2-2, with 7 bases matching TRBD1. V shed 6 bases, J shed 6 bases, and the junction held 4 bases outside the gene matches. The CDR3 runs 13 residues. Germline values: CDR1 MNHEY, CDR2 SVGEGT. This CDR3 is CASSRQGPGELFF. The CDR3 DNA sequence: TGTGCCAGCAGCCGACAGGGTCCCGGGGAGCTGTTTTTT.

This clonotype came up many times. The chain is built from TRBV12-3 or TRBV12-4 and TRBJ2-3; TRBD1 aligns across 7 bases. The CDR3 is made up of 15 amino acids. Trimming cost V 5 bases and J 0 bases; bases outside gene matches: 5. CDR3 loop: CASSLIRGSTDTQYF. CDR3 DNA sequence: TGTGCCAGCAGTCTTATCAGGGGGAGCACAGATACGCAGTATTTT.

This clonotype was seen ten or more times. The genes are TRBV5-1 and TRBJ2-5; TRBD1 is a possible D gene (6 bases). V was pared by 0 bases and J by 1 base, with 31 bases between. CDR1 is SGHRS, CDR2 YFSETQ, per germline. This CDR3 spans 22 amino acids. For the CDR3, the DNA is TGCGCCAGCAGCTTGGTGCGTGCCGGGACATTAGCTACCCAGCGGACCCAAGAGACCCAGTACTTC. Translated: CASSLVRAGTLATQRTQETQYF.

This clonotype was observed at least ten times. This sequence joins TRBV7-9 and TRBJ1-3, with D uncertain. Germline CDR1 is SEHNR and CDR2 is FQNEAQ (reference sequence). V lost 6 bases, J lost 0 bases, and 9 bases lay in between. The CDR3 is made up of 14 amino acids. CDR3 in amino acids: CASRPQSSGNTIYF. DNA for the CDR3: TGTGCCAGCAGGCCGCAGTCCTCTGGAAACACCATATATTTT. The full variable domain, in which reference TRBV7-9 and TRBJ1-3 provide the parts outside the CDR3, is DTGVSQNPRHKITKRGQNVTFRCDPISEHNRLYWYRQTLGQGPEFLTYFQNEAQLEKSRLLSDRFSAERPKGSFSTLEIQRTEQGDSAMYLCASRPQSSGNTIYFGEGSWLTVV.

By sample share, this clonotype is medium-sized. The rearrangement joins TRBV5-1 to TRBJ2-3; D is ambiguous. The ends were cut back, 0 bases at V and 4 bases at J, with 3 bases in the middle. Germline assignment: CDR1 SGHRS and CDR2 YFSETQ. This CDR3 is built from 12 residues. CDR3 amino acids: CASSLVADTQYF. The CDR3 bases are TGCGCCAGCAGCTTGGTGGCAGATACGCAGTATTTT. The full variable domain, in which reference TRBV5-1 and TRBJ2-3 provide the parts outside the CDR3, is KAGVTQTPRYLIKTRGQQVTLSCSPISGHRSVSWYQQTPGQGLQFLFEYFSETQRNKGNFPGRFSGRQFSNSRSEMNVSTLELGDSALYLCASSLVADTQYFGPGTRLTVL.

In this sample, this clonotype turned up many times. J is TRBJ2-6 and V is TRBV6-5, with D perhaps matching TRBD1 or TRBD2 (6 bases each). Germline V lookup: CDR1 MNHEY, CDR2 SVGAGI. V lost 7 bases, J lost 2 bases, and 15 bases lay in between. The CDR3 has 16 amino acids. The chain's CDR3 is CASTGGAGAGANVLTF. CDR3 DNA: TGTGCCAGCACCGGAGGGGCAGGGGCTGGGGCCAACGTCCTGACTTTC.

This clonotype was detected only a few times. CDR3 sequence: CSARDSGKVPSNYGYTF. The CDR3 DNA reads TGCAGTGCTAGGGACAGCGGTAAGGTCCCCTCGAACTATGGCTACACCTTC. The genes are TRBV20-1 and TRBJ1-2; TRBD1 might be the D (6 bases). The CDR3 sequence is 17 residues long. CDR1 and CDR2 (germline): DFQATT, SNEGSKA (reference sequence). Trimming removed 3 bases at V and 2 bases at J, with 22 bases between.

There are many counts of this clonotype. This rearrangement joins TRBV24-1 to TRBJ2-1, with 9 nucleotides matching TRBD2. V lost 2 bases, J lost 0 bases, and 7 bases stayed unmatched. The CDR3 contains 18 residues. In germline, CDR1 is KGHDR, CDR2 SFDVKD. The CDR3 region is CATSDSSGTSSSYNEQFF. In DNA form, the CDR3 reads TGTGCCACCAGTGATTCCTCCGGGACTAGCAGCTCCTACAATGAGCAGTTCTTC.

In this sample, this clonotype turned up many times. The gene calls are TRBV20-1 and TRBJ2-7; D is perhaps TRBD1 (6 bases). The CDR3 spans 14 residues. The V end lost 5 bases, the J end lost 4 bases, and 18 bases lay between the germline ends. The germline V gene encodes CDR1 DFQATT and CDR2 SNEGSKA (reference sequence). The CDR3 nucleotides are TGCAGTGCTTCCCCCCCAGGGGATGGGTACGAGCAGTACTTC. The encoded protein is CSASPPGDGYEQYF.

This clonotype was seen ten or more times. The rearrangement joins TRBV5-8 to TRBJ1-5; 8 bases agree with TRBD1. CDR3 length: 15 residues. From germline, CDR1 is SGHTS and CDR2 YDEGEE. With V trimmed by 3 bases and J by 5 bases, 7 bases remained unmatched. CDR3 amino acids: CASSSGQGSYQPQHF. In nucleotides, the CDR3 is TGTGCCAGCAGCTCAGGACAGGGATCATATCAGCCCCAGCATTTT.

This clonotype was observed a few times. The CDR3 region is CASQQGSGPQHF. CDR3 nucleotide sequence: TGTGCCAGCCAACAGGGTTCGGGACCCCAGCATTTT. The chain recombines TRBV19 with TRBJ1-5; TRBD1 is a possible D gene (6 bases). The CDR3 is 12 amino acids. The V and J ends lost 9 bases and 10 bases respectively, with 16 bases between them. CDR1 is LNHDA and CDR2 is SQIVND in the germline V gene (reference sequence).

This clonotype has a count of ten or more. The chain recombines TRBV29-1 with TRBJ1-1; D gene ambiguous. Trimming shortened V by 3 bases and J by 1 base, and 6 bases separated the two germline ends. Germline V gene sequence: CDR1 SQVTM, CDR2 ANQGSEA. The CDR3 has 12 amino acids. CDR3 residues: CSVDRQNTEAFF. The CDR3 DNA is TGCAGCGTTGATAGACAGAACACTGAAGCTTTCTTT.

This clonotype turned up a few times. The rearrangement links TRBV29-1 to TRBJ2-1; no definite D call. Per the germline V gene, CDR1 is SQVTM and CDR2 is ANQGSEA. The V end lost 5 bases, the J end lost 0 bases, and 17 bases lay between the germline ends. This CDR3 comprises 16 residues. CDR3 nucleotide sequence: TGCAGCGTTCGGAATCCGTCACAGAGCTCCTACAATGAGCAGTTCTTC. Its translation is CSVRNPSQSSYNEQFF.

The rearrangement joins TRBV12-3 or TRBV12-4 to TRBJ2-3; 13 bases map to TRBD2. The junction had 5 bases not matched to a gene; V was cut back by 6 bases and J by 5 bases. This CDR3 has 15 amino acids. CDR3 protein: CASRLLAGGRDTQYF. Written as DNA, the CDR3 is TGTGCCAGCAGGTTACTAGCGGGGGGGCGAGATACGCAGTATTTT.

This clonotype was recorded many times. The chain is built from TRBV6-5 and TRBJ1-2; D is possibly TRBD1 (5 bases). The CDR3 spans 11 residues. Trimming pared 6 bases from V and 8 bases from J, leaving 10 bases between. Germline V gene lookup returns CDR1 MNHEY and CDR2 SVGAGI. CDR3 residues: CASRKGQGYTF. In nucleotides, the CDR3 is TGTGCCAGCAGGAAGGGGCAAGGCTACACCTTC.

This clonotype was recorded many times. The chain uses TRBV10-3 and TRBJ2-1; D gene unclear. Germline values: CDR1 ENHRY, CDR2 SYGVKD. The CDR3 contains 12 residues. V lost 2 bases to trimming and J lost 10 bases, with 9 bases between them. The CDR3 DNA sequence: TGTGCCATCAGTGAGACACAAGACGAGCAGTTCTTC. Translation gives CAISETQDEQFF.

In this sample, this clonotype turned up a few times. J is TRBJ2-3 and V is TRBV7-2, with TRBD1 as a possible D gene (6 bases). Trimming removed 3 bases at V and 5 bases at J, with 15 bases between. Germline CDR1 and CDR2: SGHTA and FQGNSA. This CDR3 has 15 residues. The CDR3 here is CASSFTRGSRDTQYF. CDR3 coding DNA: TGTGCCAGCAGCTTTACTAGGGGGTCGCGAGATACGCAGTATTTT.

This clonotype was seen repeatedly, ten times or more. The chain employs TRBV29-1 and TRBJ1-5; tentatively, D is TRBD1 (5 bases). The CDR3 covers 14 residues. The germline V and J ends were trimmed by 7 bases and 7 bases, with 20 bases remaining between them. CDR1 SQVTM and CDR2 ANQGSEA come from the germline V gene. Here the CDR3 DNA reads TGCAGCGCCCAGGTCGGGACTGCGGGCCAGCCCCAGCATTTT. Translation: CSAQVGTAGQPQHF. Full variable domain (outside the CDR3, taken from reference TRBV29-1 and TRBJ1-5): SAVISQKPSRDICQRGTSLTIQCQVDSQVTMMFWYRQQPGQSLTLIATANQGSEATYESGFVIDKFPISRPNLTFSTLTVSNMSPEDSSIYLCSAQVGTAGQPQHFGDGTRLSIL.

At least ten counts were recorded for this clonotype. CDR3 protein: CATYSILIGYTF. DNA for the CDR3: TGTGCCACCTACAGTATCCTGATTGGCTACACCTTC. The V and J genes are TRBV6-4 and TRBJ1-2; D gene uncertain. Trimming shortened V by 10 bases and J by 7 bases, and 16 bases separated the two germline ends. The CDR3 is 12 amino acids. The germline CDR1 and CDR2 sequences are MRHNA and SNTAGT.

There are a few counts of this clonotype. The CDR3 region has the DNA TGCGCCAGCAGCGCCGGGCCCGGGGAATACGAGCAGTACTTC. As protein: CASSAGPGEYEQYF. The chain combines TRBV5-1 with TRBJ2-7, with D perhaps matching TRBD2 (5 bases). The CDR3 runs to 14 residues. CDR1 and CDR2 from the germline V gene are SGHRS and YFSETQ. V was pared by 4 bases and J by 4 bases, with 15 bases between. The full variable domain, in which reference TRBV5-1 and TRBJ2-7 provide the parts outside the CDR3, is KAGVTQTPRYLIKTRGQQVTLSCSPISGHRSVSWYQQTPGQGLQFLFEYFSETQRNKGNFPGRFSGRQFSNSRSEMNVSTLELGDSALYLCASSAGPGEYEQYFGPGTRLTVT.